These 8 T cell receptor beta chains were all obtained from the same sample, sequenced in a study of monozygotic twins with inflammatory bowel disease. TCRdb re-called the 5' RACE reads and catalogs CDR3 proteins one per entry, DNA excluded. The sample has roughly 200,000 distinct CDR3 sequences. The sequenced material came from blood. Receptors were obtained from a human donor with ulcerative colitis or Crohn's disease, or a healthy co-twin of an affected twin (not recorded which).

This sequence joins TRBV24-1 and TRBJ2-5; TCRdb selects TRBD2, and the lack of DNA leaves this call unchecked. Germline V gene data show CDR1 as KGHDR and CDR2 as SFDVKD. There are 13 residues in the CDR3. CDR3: CATSERAGETQYF.

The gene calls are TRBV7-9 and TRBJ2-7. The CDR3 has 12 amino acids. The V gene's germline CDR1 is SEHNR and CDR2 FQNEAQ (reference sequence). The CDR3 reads CASSLEAYEQYF.

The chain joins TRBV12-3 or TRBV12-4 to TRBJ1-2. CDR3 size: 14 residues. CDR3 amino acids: CASRGPQGPYGYTF.

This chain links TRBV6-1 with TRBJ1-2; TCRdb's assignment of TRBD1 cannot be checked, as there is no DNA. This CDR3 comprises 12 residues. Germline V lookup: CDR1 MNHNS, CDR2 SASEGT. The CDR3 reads CASKETGDGYTF.

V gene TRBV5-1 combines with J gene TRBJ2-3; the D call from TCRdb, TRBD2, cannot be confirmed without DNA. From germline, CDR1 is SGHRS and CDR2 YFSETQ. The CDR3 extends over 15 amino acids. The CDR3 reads CASSLASGVTDTQYF.

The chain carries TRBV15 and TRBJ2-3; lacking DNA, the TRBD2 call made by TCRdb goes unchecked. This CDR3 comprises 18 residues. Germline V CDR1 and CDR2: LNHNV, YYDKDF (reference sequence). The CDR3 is CATSPLTPGLAGADTQYF. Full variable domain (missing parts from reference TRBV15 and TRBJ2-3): DAMVIQNPRYQVTQFGKPVTLSCSQTLNHNVMYWYQQKSSQAPKLLFHYYDKDFNNEADTPDNFQSRRPNTSFCFLDIRSPGLGDTAMYLCATSPLTPGLAGADTQYFGPGTRLTVL.

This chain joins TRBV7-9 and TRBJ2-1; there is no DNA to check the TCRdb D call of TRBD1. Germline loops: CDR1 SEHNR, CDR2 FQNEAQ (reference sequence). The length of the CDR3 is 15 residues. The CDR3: CASSFLTGANNEQFF.

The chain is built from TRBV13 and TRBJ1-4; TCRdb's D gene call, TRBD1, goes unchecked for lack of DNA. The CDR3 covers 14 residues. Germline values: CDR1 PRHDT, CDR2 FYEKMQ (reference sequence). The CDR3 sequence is CASSSMDTRGKLFF.